What follows is one T cell receptor (beta chain) and its context. What it binds is unknown. The sample comes from a study of CXCR3-negative and CXCR3-positive naive CD8 T cells. Study context: Each library gave roughly 1.4 +/- 0.3 million of approximately 140 million TRB reads. General study points: TCR interaction strength was inferred from TRB CDR3 physicochemistry, as CD5 matched across naive subsets. Greater hydrophobicity was found in TRB CDR3s of CXCR3-positive naive cells than of CXCR3-negative naive cells. Fresh PBMCs were used in most assays, and CXCR3 expression partially decreased after cryopreservation.

UMI-labeled 5' RACE TRB cDNA libraries were prepared from the cells. TCRdb reprocessed the 5' RACE reads and keeps a single row for each CDR3 protein, giving no DNA. The ten most abundant clones cover 0.41% of a sample with under 150,000 distinct CDR3 sequences. Sequenced input: naive CXCR3+ CD8+ T cells from blood. The subset denotes: CD45RO-CCR7+CD27+CD95- naive CD8+ T cells expressing CXCR3 (TNR3+). The TCR was taken from a human donor in good health. Some clones in this sample may be carry-over from other donors' samples.

CDR3 protein: CASSLRTGHLFF. The chain carries TRBV28 and TRBJ1-4; TCRdb names TRBD1, which stays unverified in the absence of DNA. There are 12 residues in the CDR3. Germline CDR1 is MDHEN and CDR2 is SYDVKM.